A single sample gave rise to the 24 T cell receptor beta chains below, sequenced in a study of T cells after yellow fever vaccination (dated by TCRdb to between 2018 and 2021). The receptor library was made with 5' RACE. Instrument on record: Illumina NovaSeq 6000. TCRdb's own reprocessing of the public reads used fastp at Q25 and MiXCR and kept productive beta chains. Entries that share a CDR3 protein sequence are merged under the most common genes and DNA. The sample table lists a few hundred thousand distinct CDR3 sequences, roughly 4% of them with a count of one. The ten most abundant clones make up just under 25% of the sample. What the treatment or condition label conveys for this sample: live attenuated yellow fever vaccine strain. The input for sequencing was PBMCs, taken 5 days after the yellow fever booster vaccination. These receptors originate from a man younger than 30 who received the YFV17D yellow fever vaccine.

This clonotype was seen at least ten times. J is TRBJ2-1 and V is TRBV6-6; 9 bases are shared with TRBD2. The germline V gene has CDR1 MNHNY and CDR2 SVGAGI (reference sequence). After removal of 0 bases from V and 4 bases from J, the junction contained 7 bases not matched to a gene. This CDR3 has 17 residues. The CDR3 sequence is CASSYSPPSGVYNEQFF. As DNA, the CDR3 is TGTGCCAGCAGTTACTCTCCTCCTAGCGGGGTGTACAATGAGCAGTTCTTC.

J is TRBJ2-3 and V is TRBV24-1; 12 nucleotides line up with TRBD2. The CDR3 runs 16 residues. From germline, CDR1 is KGHDR and CDR2 SFDVKD. Losses at the gene ends were 3 bases for V and 2 bases for J; bases not matched to a gene: 2. CDR3 amino acids: CATSDRLAGDTDTQYF. DNA of the CDR3: TGTGCCACCAGTGATCGACTAGCGGGGGACACAGATACGCAGTATTTT.

A few counts support this clonotype. This rearrangement joins TRBV7-2 to TRBJ2-3, with 7 nucleotides matching TRBD2. Germline CDR1 reads SGHTA; CDR2 reads FQGNSA. This CDR3 contains 13 residues. The junction had 1 base not matched to a gene; V was cut back by 5 bases and J by 2 bases. CDR3 amino acids: CASSRGVTDTQYF. CDR3 nucleotides: TGTGCCAGCAGCCGGGGGGTCACAGATACGCAGTATTTT.

This clonotype was observed many times. The rearrangement joins TRBV5-1 to TRBJ2-7; TRBD1 aligns across 12 bases. The V and J ends lost 2 bases and 4 bases, in that order; junction bases with no gene match: 4. The CDR3 has 15 amino acids. CDR1 SGHRS and CDR2 YFSETQ come from the germline V gene. As DNA, the CDR3 is TGCGCCAGCAGCTTCCGGGACAGGGGGCAATACGAGCAGTACTTC. This gives the protein CASSFRDRGQYEQYF.

At least ten counts were recorded for this clonotype. The CDR3 DNA is TGTGCCAGCAGCCCGGGACAGGGTACGGGTTCACCCCTCCACTTT. This sequence encodes CASSPGQGTGSPLHF. The V gene is TRBV11-2, the J gene TRBJ1-6, with 9 nucleotides matching TRBD1. V lost 5 bases, J lost 9 bases, and 8 bases stayed unmatched. The CDR3 runs to 15 residues. The V gene's germline CDR1 is SGHAT and CDR2 FQNNGV.

This clonotype was seen a few times. The chain's CDR3 is CASSFATYEQYV. CDR3 sequence (DNA): TGTGCCAGCAGCTTCGCCACCTACGAGCAGTACGTC. V is TRBV5-6 and J is TRBJ2-7; D not certain. Trimming stripped 2 bases from V and 2 bases from J, with 5 bases between. In germline, CDR1 is SGHDT, CDR2 YYEEEE. The CDR3 is 12 residues long.

The V gene is TRBV7-9, the J gene TRBJ1-2; D may be TRBD1 (6 bases). This CDR3 region has 15 residues. Germline loops: CDR1 SEHNR, CDR2 FQNEAQ (reference sequence). V gave up 1 base and J gave up 4 bases, with 13 bases separating them. As DNA, the CDR3 is TGTGCCAGCAGCTTAGTGGACAGAGGCACCTATGGCTACACCTTC. It specifies CASSLVDRGTYGYTF.

V is TRBV2 and J is TRBJ2-2; 7 bases line up with TRBD1. Germline V lookup: CDR1 SNHLY, CDR2 FYNNEI. V lost 8 bases to trimming and J lost 5 bases; unmatched junction nucleotides: 8. The CDR3 runs to 14 residues. The CDR3 sequence is CASYRGERTGELFF. The CDR3 coding sequence is TGTGCCAGCTACAGGGGTGAGAGGACCGGGGAGCTGTTTTTT.

The V and J genes are TRBV12-5 and TRBJ2-3; no reliable D call. The germline V gene encodes CDR1 LGHNT and CDR2 FRNRAP. The CDR3 is 13 amino acids. V was pared by 5 bases and J by 3 bases, with 9 bases between. Written as DNA, the CDR3 is TGTGCTAGTGGTCCCCTAGTGACAGATACGCAGTATTTT. Amino acids: CASGPLVTDTQYF.

The chain couples TRBV20-1 to TRBJ1-2, with 9 bases that match TRBD1. CDR1 DFQATT and CDR2 SNEGSKA come from the germline V gene (reference sequence). The V segment lost 0 bases and the J segment 4 bases; nucleotides outside the gene matches: 9. The CDR3 has 16 residues. The CDR3 reads CSARDRRTGETYGYTF. The DNA of the CDR3 is TGCAGTGCTAGAGATCGGAGGACAGGGGAGACCTATGGCTACACCTTC.

This clonotype was recorded many times. CDR3 in DNA: TGTGCCAGTAGTGCTCCGGGACAGGGGAGCTACGAGCAGTACTTC. It yields the protein CASSAPGQGSYEQYF. V usage is TRBV19 and J usage is TRBJ2-7; 10 nucleotides line up with TRBD1. Germline V gene data show CDR1 as LNHDA and CDR2 as SQIVND (reference sequence). Trimming took 5 bases from V and 3 from J; bases not matched to a gene: 7. This CDR3 is built from 15 residues.

The CDR3 coding sequence is TGCAGTGCTAGTCGGAGGCCTGGGCCGAAAGAGACCCAGTACTTC. It is translated as CSASRRPGPKETQYF. The gene calls are TRBV20-1 and TRBJ2-5; D is perhaps TRBD2 (5 bases). V was pared by 3 bases and J by 3 bases, with 17 bases between. Germline V CDR1 and CDR2: DFQATT, SNEGSKA (reference sequence). The CDR3 is made up of 15 amino acids.

This clonotype was found many times. V and J are TRBV29-1 and TRBJ2-2; 10 bases match TRBD1. Germline lookup yields CDR1 SQVTM and CDR2 ANQGSEA. The CDR3 contains 14 residues. The trim removed 4 bases at V and 7 bases at J, leaving 6 bases unmatched. CDR3 coding DNA: TGCAGCGTTGGGGACAGGGGTTCAGGCGGGGAGCTGTTTTTT. Its protein is CSVGDRGSGGELFF.

This clonotype was seen a few times. The J gene is TRBJ2-2, the V gene TRBV5-1; D uncertain. The ends were cut back, 0 bases at V and 0 bases at J, with 6 bases in the middle. The CDR3 is made up of 15 amino acids. Germline CDR1 is SGHRS and CDR2 is YFSETQ. The CDR3 protein is CASSLERANTGELFF. CDR3 sequence (DNA): TGCGCCAGCAGCTTGGAAAGGGCGAACACCGGGGAGCTGTTTTTT. The full variable domain, with the rest looked up from reference TRBV5-1 and TRBJ2-2, is KAGVTQTPRYLIKTRGQQVTLSCSPISGHRSVSWYQQTPGQGLQFLFEYFSETQRNKGNFPGRFSGRQFSNSRSEMNVSTLELGDSALYLCASSLERANTGELFFGEGSRLTVL.

The chain combines TRBV18 with TRBJ2-5, with 12 positions matching TRBD1. The CDR3 is made up of 15 amino acids. The germline V gene encodes CDR1 KGHSH and CDR2 LQKENI. V shed 6 bases, J shed 6 bases, and the junction held 8 bases outside the gene matches. CDR3 amino acids: CASSSRDRGQQTQYF. In DNA form, the CDR3 reads TGTGCCAGCTCCTCCCGGGACAGGGGGCAACAGACCCAGTACTTC.

This clonotype was counted between two and nine times. The V and J genes are TRBV5-1 and TRBJ1-1; D uncertain. Trimming stripped 2 bases from V and 1 base from J, with 12 bases between. CDR1 is SGHRS and CDR2 is YFSETQ in the germline V gene. This CDR3 has 15 amino acids. The CDR3 sequence: CASSLRGLRNTEAFF. The CDR3 nucleotides read TGCGCCAGCAGCTTACGCGGGCTCCGGAACACTGAAGCTTTCTTT. The variable domain in full, completed from reference TRBV5-1 and TRBJ1-1, reads KAGVTQTPRYLIKTRGQQVTLSCSPISGHRSVSWYQQTPGQGLQFLFEYFSETQRNKGNFPGRFSGRQFSNSRSEMNVSTLELGDSALYLCASSLRGLRNTEAFFGQGTRLTVV.

V and J are TRBV6-6 and TRBJ2-2; D is unresolved. This CDR3 is built from 13 residues. The V end lost 7 bases, the J end lost 4 bases, and 10 bases lay between the germline ends. Germline V gene sequence: CDR1 MNHNY, CDR2 SVGAGI (reference sequence). Here the CDR3 DNA reads TGTGCCAGCATGGGTTCCCCCACCGGGGAGCTGTTTTTT. Its protein product is CASMGSPTGELFF.

This clonotype was counted ten times or more. The J gene is TRBJ2-1, the V gene TRBV7-8, with D tentatively TRBD1 or TRBD2 (5 bases each). V shed 1 base and J shed 9 bases, with 19 bases lying between them. Germline-derived CDR1 and CDR2 are SGHVS and FQNEAQ. The CDR3 sequence is 16 residues long. This CDR3 reads CASSLGLGEYRGEQFF. The CDR3 nucleotides read TGTGCCAGCAGCTTAGGCTTGGGGGAATACCGGGGTGAGCAGTTCTTC.

This clonotype came up a few times. V usage is TRBV6-6 and J usage is TRBJ2-5; D perhaps matches TRBD2 (5 bases). Trimming removed 2 bases at V and 9 bases at J, with 13 bases between. The germline gives CDR1 MNHNY, CDR2 SVGAGI (reference sequence). This CDR3 spans 13 amino acids. The CDR3 here is CASSYPVSGSQYF. The CDR3 DNA sequence: TGTGCCAGCAGTTACCCCGTAAGCGGTTCCCAGTACTTC.

This clonotype has only a few counts. The CDR3 protein is CASSPGQREETQYF. DNA for the CDR3: TGCGCCAGCAGCCCGGGACAGAGAGAAGAGACCCAGTACTTC. The V gene is TRBV4-1, the J gene TRBJ2-5; TRBD1 matches at 7 bases. CDR3 length equals 14 residues. The germline V gene has CDR1 MGHRA and CDR2 YSYEKL. Germline trimming cut 4 bases from V and 3 bases from J; bases unmatched to any gene: 5.

In its sample, this clonotype was seen a few times. The rearrangement joins TRBV7-8 to TRBJ2-5; D is perhaps TRBD1 (5 bases). Germline V gives CDR1 SGHVS, CDR2 FQNEAQ. The length of the CDR3 is 13 residues. Trimming removed 2 bases from V and 4 bases from J, with 8 bases in between. CDR3 residues: CASSLYRGETQYF. For the CDR3, the DNA is TGTGCCAGCAGCTTATATAGGGGAGAGACCCAGTACTTC.

This clonotype has a handful of counts. The genes are TRBV12-3 or TRBV12-4 and TRBJ1-3; D unresolved. V was clipped by 2 bases and J by 3 bases, with 8 bases between them. The length of the CDR3 is 14 residues. The DNA for the CDR3 is TGTGCCAGCAGTTTAAGCCATGGTGGAAACACCATATATTTT. Protein: CASSLSHGGNTIYF.

This clonotype was detected a few times. The rearrangement joins TRBV4-3 to TRBJ2-1; D call uncertain. V lost 4 bases to trimming and J lost 0 bases, with 7 bases between them. The CDR3 length is 14 residues. Germline lookup yields CDR1 LGHNA and CDR2 YSLEER. CDR3 nucleotides: TGCGCCAGCAGCCGGGAAAGCTCCTACAATGAGCAGTTCTTC. The encoded protein is CASSRESSYNEQFF.

There are many counts of this clonotype. J is TRBJ2-2 and V is TRBV5-1, with D unresolved. The CDR3 spans 16 residues. The V end was cut by 4 bases, the J end by 0 bases, with 13 bases between. In germline, CDR1 is SGHRS, CDR2 YFSETQ. The CDR3 here is CASSPLADANTGELFF. In DNA, the CDR3 is TGCGCCAGCAGCCCCCTGGCCGACGCGAACACCGGGGAGCTGTTTTTT.